This T cell receptor (beta chain) was documented in a study of beta chain features in type 1 diabetes. Note on this clone: Antigen specificity is unknown.

General study results and limits: Fewer junction insertions and more nucleotide deletions appeared in type 1 diabetes patients. Shortening that was moderate but significant affected the TCRB CDR3s of Type 1 diabetes patients in all four CD4+ subsets. Whether TCRB rearrangement is influenced by HLA type went unresolved here.

Investigators reverse transcribed all isolated RNA, so they sequenced expressed TCRB transcripts. Libraries were prepared by immunoSEQ multiplex PCR; TCRdb keeps only in-frame clonotypes and omits some of them. Found here are fewer than 70,000 clones, around 60% of them singletons; the top ten hold around 0.29%. The specimen sequenced was stem cell memory CD4+ T cells from blood. The origin of this receptor is a woman younger than 45 with type 1 diabetes.

CDR3 residues: CASSLTGPNTEAFF. The CDR3, as DNA: TGTGCCAGCAGCCTGACAGGGCCGAACACTGAAGCTTTCTTT. The chain links TRBV5-4 to TRBJ1-1, with 7 bases aligning to TRBD1. This CDR3 is built from 14 residues. Trimming cost V 4 bases and J 1 base; bases outside gene matches: 4. CDR1 is SGHNT, CDR2 YYREEE, per germline (reference sequence).